These T cell receptor beta chains were read from a single sample in a study of cytomegalovirus exposure and HLA in healthy donors. Sequenced by immunoSEQ multiplex PCR; TCRdb stores in-frame clones only, minus some. The sample has roughly 180,000 clones, about 75% seen once; the top ten hold around 2.4%. The sample consisted of PBMCs. Receptors were obtained from a female donor in good health and CMV-seronegative. CDR3s include the opening cysteine and the closing phenylalanine or tryptophan. The D gene is left open where the match is weak. Where a row states a size, it is once, few, many or the class of an expanded clone; other rows omit it.

-	TRBJ1-1	TRBV27	few	TGTGCCAGCAGTTTAGTCGCCCGGAGCCCTGAAGCTTTCTTT	CASSLVARSPEAFF
-	TRBJ1-3	TRBV19	-	TGTGCCAGTCAGGACAGACACTCTGGAAACACCATATATTTT	CASQDRHSGNTIYF
TRBD1	TRBJ2-3	TRBV19	-	TGTGCCAGTAGTGCCCGACGACAGGGGGCCAAAGATACGCAGTATTTT	CASSARRQGAKDTQYF
-	TRBJ1-5	TRBV2	-	TGTGCCAGCAGCCCCAGGGATTCCCAGCCCCAGCATTTT	CASSPRDSQPQHF
TRBD2	TRBJ2-7	TRBV9	-	TGTGCCAGCAGCTCCGCCCCAGGGACTACCTACGAGCAGTACTTC	CASSSAPGTTYEQYF
-	TRBJ2-5	TRBV7-3	-	TGTGCCGGCAGCTTAAACTATCAAGAGACCCAGTACTTC	CAGSLNYQETQYF
TRBD2	TRBJ2-2	TRBV4-1	few	TGCGCCAGCAGCCAAGAACAGCGGGGGGGCACCGGGGAGCTGTTTTTT	CASSQEQRGGTGELFF
-	TRBJ1-3	TRBV19	-	TGTGCCAGTAGTAGACCTTCTAGCTCTGGAAACACCATATATTTT	CASSRPSSSGNTIYF
-	TRBJ1-5	TRBV30	-	TGTGCCTGGAGTCGAAATGGAGATCAGCCCCAGCATTTT	CAWSRNGDQPQHF
-	TRBJ1-1	TRBV29-1	-	TGCAGCGTTGCGGTCAGGTTGCTGAACACTGAAGCTTTCTTT	CSVAVRLLNTEAFF
TRBD1	TRBJ2-7	TRBV5-1	-	TGCGCCAGCAGCTTTGGCAACTGGGACAGCCGCTACGAGCAGTACTTC	CASSFGNWDSRYEQYF
TRBD1	TRBJ1-5	TRBV9	few	TGTGCCAGCACCCCGGGACAGGGGGGTCAGCCCCAGCATTTT	CASTPGQGGQPQHF
TRBD2	TRBJ2-5	TRBV6-5	-	TGTGCCAGCAGTTCACTGGGACTAGCGGGATCAGAGACCCAGTACTTC	CASSSLGLAGSETQYF
-	TRBJ1-1	TRBV7-2	-	TGTGCCAGCAGCCAAGGTGGGGGAGGCACTGAAGCTTTCTTT	CASSQGGGGTEAFF
TRBD1	TRBJ2-7	TRBV5-8	-	TGTGCCAGCAGCCCTGGGACAGGCCTGTACTTC	CASSPGTGLYF
-	TRBJ2-1	TRBV12-5	-	TGTGCTAGTGCCCCGGGGGACAGAAACAATGAGCAGTTCTTC	CASAPGDRNNEQFF
-	TRBJ1-1	TRBV29-1	-	TGCAGCGTTGAATCGGGGGGCAACACTGAAGCTTTCTTT	CSVESGGNTEAFF